A selection of T cell receptor beta chains follows, all from one sample in a study of T-cell reconstitution after alpha-beta-depleted transplantation in children. One entry per CDR3 protein, called by TCRdb with MiXCR from the PCR reads. Among 200,000 to 250,000 distinct CDR3 sequences, approximately 8.9% were seen once, and the ten largest hold 5% to 8%. Sequencing was performed on PBMCs, mostly from graft donor cells, taken 180 days after TCRalphabeta/CD19-depleted stem cell transplant. These receptors came from a male patient younger than 18 who had a stem cell transplant for acute lymphoblastic leukemia, so the T cells may come from the graft donor. Both conserved end residues are part of each CDR3. The order of the fields is J gene, clone size, D gene, V gene, CDR3 DNA, CDR3 protein. The D gene is left open where the match is weak. Size is stated for part of the rows, as once, few or many counts, or as a class when the clone is expanded.

J: TRBJ2-1
size: many
D: .
V: TRBV20-1
DNA: TGCAGTGCCCCCAAACAGGGCAACAATGAGCAGTTCTTC
CDR3: CSAPKQGNNEQFF

J: TRBJ1-3
size: many
D: .
V: TRBV12-3/TRBV12-4
DNA: TGTGCCAGCAGTCCACCGGGGCTCAGCTCTGGAAACACCATATATTTT
CDR3: CASSPPGLSSGNTIYF

J: TRBJ1-6
size: many
D: TRBD1
V: TRBV5-1
DNA: TGCGCCAGCAGCCGGGACAGGGGGAATTCACCCCTCCACTTT
CDR3: CASSRDRGNSPLHF

J: TRBJ2-1
size: many
D: .
V: TRBV6-6
DNA: TGTGCCAGCAGCTCCCGGGGCATCAATGAGCAGTTCTTC
CDR3: CASSSRGINEQFF

J: TRBJ2-5
size: many
D: .
V: TRBV5-1
DNA: TGCGCCAGCAGCCTCCCCACAGAGACCCAGTACTTC
CDR3: CASSLPTETQYF

J: TRBJ2-1
size: many
D: .
V: TRBV11-2
DNA: TGTGCCAGCAGCCAGGCGTTAGGGGGGCAGGGGAATGAGCAGTTCTTC
CDR3: CASSQALGGQGNEQFF

J: TRBJ2-5
size: many
D: .
V: TRBV7-3
DNA: TGTGCCAGCAGCTTACGCCCACAAGAGACCCAGTACTTC
CDR3: CASSLRPQETQYF

J: TRBJ2-3
size: .
D: TRBD2
V: TRBV24-1
DNA: TGTGCCACCAGTGTTGGCGGGAGAAGGGTGAGTGGCGCAGATACGCAGTATTTT
CDR3: CATSVGGRRVSGADTQYF

J: TRBJ2-3
size: many
D: TRBD2
V: TRBV6-1
DNA: TGTGCCAGCAAAACGGGGGGATTGAGGGGTACGCAGTATTTT
CDR3: CASKTGGLRGTQYF

J: TRBJ2-1
size: many
D: .
V: TRBV5-1
DNA: TGCGCCAGCGAGGACCCCCCTGGGCTTGAGCAGTTCTTC
CDR3: CASEDPPGLEQFF

J: TRBJ1-6
size: many
D: .
V: TRBV5-6
DNA: TGTGCCAGCAGTCCTAGGGGGTATCGGTATAATTCACCCCTCCACTTT
CDR3: CASSPRGYRYNSPLHF

J: TRBJ2-5
size: few
D: .
V: TRBV29-1
DNA: TGCAGCGTTGAAGATTTTCCCAGAAGGTTCGGGACCCAGTACTTC
CDR3: CSVEDFPRRFGTQYF

J: TRBJ2-7
size: many
D: TRBD1
V: TRBV9
DNA: TGTGCCAGCAGCCCCAGGACAGGCGAGCAGTACTTC
CDR3: CASSPRTGEQYF

J: TRBJ2-3
size: many
D: .
V: TRBV4-3
DNA: TGCGCCAGCAGCCAAGATAGGGCAACAGATACGCAGTATTTT
CDR3: CASSQDRATDTQYF

J: TRBJ2-5
size: many
D: .
V: TRBV20-1
DNA: TGCAGTTACAGGGTAGGAGAGACCCAGTACTTC
CDR3: CSYRVGETQYF

J: TRBJ1-3
size: many
D: .
V: TRBV6-1
DNA: TGTGCCAGCAGTGAGCCAAACTCTGGAAACACCATATATTTT
CDR3: CASSEPNSGNTIYF

J: TRBJ2-7
size: many
D: .
V: TRBV3-1
DNA: TGTGCCAGCAGCCAAGCCCGGGGGCTTACCTACGAGCAGTACTTC
CDR3: CASSQARGLTYEQYF

J: TRBJ1-4
size: many
D: .
V: TRBV12-3/TRBV12-4
DNA: TGTGCCAGCAGTTTAGCGCTAAACGGGCAAAAACTGTTTTTT
CDR3: CASSLALNGQKLFF

J: TRBJ2-4
size: many
D: TRBD2
V: TRBV11-2
DNA: TGTGCCAGCAGCTTAGGTGGGACTAGCGCTTTAAACATTCAGTACTTC
CDR3: CASSLGGTSALNIQYF

J: TRBJ2-5
size: many
D: .
V: TRBV14
DNA: TGTGCCAGCAGCCACTCAAGGGGGGCCTACCAAGAGACCCAGTACTTC
CDR3: CASSHSRGAYQETQYF

J: TRBJ1-1
size: many
D: TRBD1
V: TRBV7-2
DNA: TGTGCCAGCAGCTTGGGACAGGGTGGGAGCACTGAAGCTTTCTTT
CDR3: CASSLGQGGSTEAFF

J: TRBJ2-7
size: many
D: TRBD1
V: TRBV11-2
DNA: TGTGCCAGCAGCTTCCTAGGGACAGGCGGACGCACCAATTACGAGCAGTACTTC
CDR3: CASSFLGTGGRTNYEQYF

J: TRBJ2-5
size: many
D: .
V: TRBV5-1
DNA: TGCGCCAGCAGCTTGGCCGGCACAGTGTACCAAGAGACCCAGTACTTC
CDR3: CASSLAGTVYQETQYF

J: TRBJ1-5
size: few
D: .
V: TRBV9
DNA: TGTGCCAGCAGCGTAGAAGGAAATAGCAATCAGCCCCAGCATTTT
CDR3: CASSVEGNSNQPQHF

J: TRBJ1-1
size: .
D: .
V: TRBV18
DNA: TGTGCCAGCTCACCTGCGGCGAGGGCTGAAGCTTTCTTT
CDR3: CASSPAARAEAFF

J: TRBJ2-1
size: many
D: .
V: TRBV20-1
DNA: TGCAGTGCTAGAGATTTGGCAGGGGTTTACAATGAGCAGTTCTTC
CDR3: CSARDLAGVYNEQFF

J: TRBJ1-1
size: many
D: TRBD1
V: TRBV6-2/TRBV6-3
DNA: TGTGCCAGCAGTAACGACAGGGCCGGAGGGACTGAAGCTTTCTTT
CDR3: CASSNDRAGGTEAFF

J: TRBJ2-7
size: .
D: TRBD2
V: TRBV5-6
DNA: TGTGCCAGCAGCCCCCGACGGTGGTTTGGTAGCGGGCCCTCCTACGAGCAGTACTTC
CDR3: CASSPRRWFGSGPSYEQYF

J: TRBJ2-5
size: many
D: TRBD2
V: TRBV28
DNA: TGTGCCAGCAGTTTATCGGTGGGGGAGGGCACACAAGAGACCCAGTACTTC
CDR3: CASSLSVGEGTQETQYF

J: TRBJ2-1
size: many
D: TRBD2
V: TRBV4-2
DNA: TGTGCCAGCAGCCAAGATCTGGGCGGGGGGGGCAATGAGCAGTTCTTC
CDR3: CASSQDLGGGGNEQFF

J: TRBJ1-5
size: many
D: .
V: TRBV5-1
DNA: TGCGCCAGCAGCTTGGAGGCAGGGGATCAGCCCCAGCATTTT
CDR3: CASSLEAGDQPQHF

J: TRBJ1-4
size: many
D: TRBD1
V: TRBV7-6
DNA: TGTGCCAGCAGCCCCGGGACAGTGGTTGCAAAACTGTTTTTT
CDR3: CASSPGTVVAKLFF

J: TRBJ2-5
size: many
D: .
V: TRBV7-3
DNA: TGTGCCAGCAGCTTAAATGAGCGAGAGACCCAGTACTTC
CDR3: CASSLNERETQYF

J: TRBJ2-3
size: many
D: .
V: TRBV20-1
DNA: TGCAGTGCTAGCCCCCACTACCTCTCCACAGATACGCAGTATTTT
CDR3: CSASPHYLSTDTQYF

J: TRBJ2-7
size: many
D: TRBD2
V: TRBV10-3
DNA: TGTGCCATCAGTGAGGGCACTAGCGGGCCCTACGAGCAGTACTTC
CDR3: CAISEGTSGPYEQYF

J: TRBJ2-2
size: .
D: .
V: TRBV12-3/TRBV12-4
DNA: TGTGCCAGCAGTTTAGATAGGGTTTGGAGTGACGAGAACACCGGGGAGCTGTTTTTT
CDR3: CASSLDRVWSDENTGELFF

J: TRBJ2-1
size: many
D: TRBD1
V: TRBV27
DNA: TGTGCCAGCAGTTTAGGGACAGGGAGCAATGAGCAGTTCTTC
CDR3: CASSLGTGSNEQFF

J: TRBJ1-5
size: many
D: TRBD1
V: TRBV7-2
DNA: TGTGCCAGCAGCTTAGACAGGGGTTGGAATCAGCCCCAGCATTTT
CDR3: CASSLDRGWNQPQHF

J: TRBJ1-5
size: .
D: .
V: TRBV19
DNA: TGTGCCAGTACTCCGACCTTGGTGATGGATCAGCCCCAGCATTTT
CDR3: CASTPTLVMDQPQHF

J: TRBJ1-4
size: many
D: .
V: TRBV5-5
DNA: TGTGCCAGCAGCTTGGAAGGCCACCCAGCAACTAATGAAAAACTGTTTTTT
CDR3: CASSLEGHPATNEKLFF

J: TRBJ1-4
size: many
D: .
V: TRBV11-2
DNA: TGTGCCAGCAGCCCTCGGACCGTTTCGAGGGAACTGTTTTTT
CDR3: CASSPRTVSRELFF

J: TRBJ2-7
size: many
D: .
V: TRBV29-1
DNA: TGCAGCGTTACTGACGGTTACGAGCAGTACTTC
CDR3: CSVTDGYEQYF

J: TRBJ2-7
size: many
D: .
V: TRBV12-3/TRBV12-4
DNA: TGTGCCAGCAGTTTAAGGAACAGCGCCTACGAGCAGTACTTC
CDR3: CASSLRNSAYEQYF

J: TRBJ1-1
size: .
D: .
V: TRBV29-1
DNA: TGCAGCGTACAGGGCATGAACACTGAAGCTTTCTTT
CDR3: CSVQGMNTEAFF

J: TRBJ2-7
size: few
D: .
V: TRBV10-2
DNA: TGCGCCAGCAGATTAACAGGGTCGGCCTACGAGCAGTACTTC
CDR3: CASRLTGSAYEQYF

J: TRBJ2-7
size: many
D: TRBD1
V: TRBV4-1
DNA: TGCGCCAGCAGCCAAGGGGGGACAGCGAGGCCGTACTTC
CDR3: CASSQGGTARPYF

J: TRBJ2-1
size: many
D: TRBD2
V: TRBV12-3/TRBV12-4
DNA: TGTGCCAGCAGTTACCGTGAGCGGGGGGGTGAGCAGTTCTTC
CDR3: CASSYRERGGEQFF

J: TRBJ1-3
size: few
D: .
V: TRBV19
DNA: TGTGCCAGTAGTATATTTGGGGCGCCCCAACCGCGTTTCCGGGGAAGCTCTGGAAACACCATATATTTT
CDR3: CASSIFGAPQPRFRGSSGNTIYF

J: TRBJ2-7
size: .
D: .
V: TRBV7-9
DNA: TGTGCCAGCAGCTCCGACCACTACGAGCAGTACTTC
CDR3: CASSSDHYEQYF

J: TRBJ2-7
size: many
D: TRBD2
V: TRBV29-1
DNA: TGCAGCGTTATTGGACTAGCTCCCTACGAGCAGTACTTC
CDR3: CSVIGLAPYEQYF

J: TRBJ2-5
size: many
D: TRBD1
V: TRBV12-3/TRBV12-4
DNA: TGTGCCAGCAGCTCCACAGGGGTCCCAGAGACCCAGTACTTC
CDR3: CASSSTGVPETQYF

J: TRBJ2-1
size: many
D: .
V: TRBV24-1
DNA: TGTGCCACCAGTGAGAGGGGTTCCTACAATGAGCAGTTCTTC
CDR3: CATSERGSYNEQFF

J: TRBJ2-3
size: .
D: .
V: TRBV7-2
DNA: TGTGCCAGCAGCTTAGATTCCTTGTTAGATACGCAGTATTTT
CDR3: CASSLDSLLDTQYF

J: TRBJ2-3
size: many
D: .
V: TRBV29-1
DNA: TGCAGCACCCTGAAGACAGCCCTTAACACAGATACGCAGTATTTT
CDR3: CSTLKTALNTDTQYF

J: TRBJ2-7
size: .
D: TRBD2
V: TRBV19
DNA: TGTGCCAGTAGTGCGGGGGTACGCGTCTACGAGCAGTACTTC
CDR3: CASSAGVRVYEQYF

J: TRBJ2-7
size: many
D: TRBD1
V: TRBV12-3/TRBV12-4
DNA: TGTGCCAGCAGTTTAGCGCTTGGACAGGATATCTACGAGCAGTACTTC
CDR3: CASSLALGQDIYEQYF

J: TRBJ1-3
size: many
D: .
V: TRBV3-1
DNA: TGTGCCAGCAGCCAAGATTTCAACCGCGCTGGAAACACCATATATTTT
CDR3: CASSQDFNRAGNTIYF

J: TRBJ1-2
size: many
D: TRBD1
V: TRBV5-6
DNA: TGTGCCAGCAGCGGACGACAGGGAAGAGGCTATGGCTACACCTTC
CDR3: CASSGRQGRGYGYTF

J: TRBJ2-7
size: many
D: .
V: TRBV29-1
DNA: TGCAGCGTGCGGACACAATTCTCCTACGAGCAGTACTTC
CDR3: CSVRTQFSYEQYF